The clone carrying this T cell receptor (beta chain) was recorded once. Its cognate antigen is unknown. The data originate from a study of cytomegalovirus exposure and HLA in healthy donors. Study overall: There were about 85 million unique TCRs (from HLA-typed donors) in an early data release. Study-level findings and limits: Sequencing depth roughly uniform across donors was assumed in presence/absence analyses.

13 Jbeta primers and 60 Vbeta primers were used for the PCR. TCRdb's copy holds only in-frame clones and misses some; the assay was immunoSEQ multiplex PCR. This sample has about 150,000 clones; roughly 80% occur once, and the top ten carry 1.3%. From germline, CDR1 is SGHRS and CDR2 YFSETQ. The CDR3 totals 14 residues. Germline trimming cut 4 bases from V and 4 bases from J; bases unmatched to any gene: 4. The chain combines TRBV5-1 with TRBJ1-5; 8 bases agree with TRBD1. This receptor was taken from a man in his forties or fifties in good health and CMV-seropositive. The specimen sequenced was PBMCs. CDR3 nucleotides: TGCGCCAGCAGCCCCGGGACAGGTAATCAGCCCCAGCATTTT. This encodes CASSPGTGNQPQHF.